The clone carrying this T cell receptor (beta chain) was recorded at least ten times. TCRdb passed the 5' RACE reads through MiXCR, listing each CDR3 protein once. Here the sample spans approximately 12,000 distinct CDR3 sequences, about 5.3% being singletons. This entry belongs to a study of T cells after yellow fever vaccination. Trimming left V 8 bases short and J 0 bases short, with 10 bases between. The V gene's germline CDR1 is MNHEY and CDR2 SVGEGT. This CDR3 has 13 amino acids. This clonotype was obtained from a man aged 25 to 40 who received the YFV17D yellow fever vaccine. The V call is TRBV6-2 or TRBV6-3, the J call TRBJ1-1; no definite D call. Material: PBMCs, either bulk or a sorted T-cell subset (CD4+, CD8+, memory, or dextramer-sorted; not recorded which), obtained 45 days after the yellow fever booster vaccination. The CDR3, as DNA: TGTGCCAGCGTTTGGGCAGTGAACACTGAAGCTTTCTTT. Its translation: CASVWAVNTEAFF.